These T cell receptor beta chains were read from a single sample in a study of cytomegalovirus exposure and HLA in healthy donors. Sequencing used immunoSEQ multiplex PCR; TCRdb keeps in-frame clones, though not all of them. The profile shows fewer than 150,000 clones, under 80% of them singletons. The sequenced sample was PBMCs. The receptors shown here come from a woman aged 40 to 49 in good health and CMV-seropositive. CDR3s include the opening cysteine and the closing phenylalanine or tryptophan. D genes are given only for firm matches. Part of the rows lack a size; the others show once, few, many or a class for expanded clones.

cdr3_aa | cdr3_nt | j_call | v_call | d_call | clone_size
CASSPQGGTEAFF | TGTGCCAGCTCCCCTCAGGGGGGCACTGAAGCTTTCTTT | TRBJ1-1 | TRBV18 | TRBD1 | NA
CASSQDLGQGVGYTF | TGTGCCAGCAGCCAAGACCTTGGACAGGGTGTAGGCTACACCTTC | TRBJ1-2 | TRBV14 | TRBD1 | NA
CASSLIAGSSYNEQFF | TGTGCCAGCAGCTTAATCGCGGGGAGCTCCTACAATGAGCAGTTCTTC | TRBJ2-1 | TRBV7-3 | NA | NA
CASSENRFYSNQPQHF | TGTGCCAGCAGTGAAAACAGGTTCTATAGCAATCAGCCCCAGCATTTT | TRBJ1-5 | TRBV6-1 | NA | NA
CASSRGQGEVGYTF | TGTGCCAGCTCCCGAGGACAGGGGGAGGTTGGCTACACCTTC | TRBJ1-2 | TRBV18 | TRBD1 | NA
CASSQTPPLAKETQYF | TGCGCCAGCAGCCAAACCCCCCCCCTCGCTAAAGAGACCCAGTACTTC | TRBJ2-5 | TRBV4-1 | NA | NA
CASSQEGGGPITNEKLFF | TGTGCCAGCAGCCAAGAAGGGGGCGGTCCAATAACTAATGAAAAACTGTTTTTT | TRBJ1-4 | TRBV4-2 | TRBD1 | once
CASSQTGGTGNTIYF | TGTGCCAGCAGCCAAACAGGGGGCACCGGAAACACCATATATTTT | TRBJ1-3 | TRBV16 | TRBD1 | NA
CASRLAGGPGETQYF | TGTGCCAGCAGACTAGCGGGAGGGCCGGGGGAGACCCAGTACTTC | TRBJ2-5 | TRBV7-9 | TRBD2 | NA
CASSLPGQAGNTEAFF | TGTGCCAGCAGCTTGCCCGGACAGGCAGGGAACACTGAAGCTTTCTTT | TRBJ1-1 | TRBV5-4 | TRBD1 | once
CASSQTSGYEQYF | TGTGCCAGCAGCCAGACTAGCGGTTACGAGCAGTACTTC | TRBJ2-7 | TRBV7-3 | TRBD2 | NA
CASLGGGTGSYNEQFF | TGTGCCAGCCTCGGGGGGGGTACGGGGTCCTACAATGAGCAGTTCTTC | TRBJ2-1 | TRBV5-4 | TRBD2 | NA
CASSLRDRAYEQYF | TGTGCCAGCAGCTTAAGGGACAGGGCCTACGAGCAGTACTTC | TRBJ2-7 | TRBV7-8 | TRBD1 | NA
CASSSRSIGNTIYF | TGTGCCAGCAGTTCGCGTTCGATTGGAAACACCATATATTTT | TRBJ1-3 | TRBV6-1 | NA | NA
CASSRGFGGTSSYEQYF | TGCGCCAGCAGCCGGGGGTTCGGGGGAACGAGCTCCTACGAGCAGTACTTC | TRBJ2-7 | TRBV5-1 | NA | NA
CASSLGGGRPQHF | TGTGCCAGCAGCTTAGGCGGGGGAAGGCCCCAGCATTTT | TRBJ1-5 | TRBV7-9 | NA | NA
CAVSGTGTDTQYF | TGTGCCGTTAGCGGGACTGGTACAGATACGCAGTATTTT | TRBJ2-3 | TRBV10-3 | TRBD2 | NA
CASSDRQGPTDTQYF | TGTGCCAGCAGCGACCGACAGGGGCCCACAGATACGCAGTATTTT | TRBJ2-3 | TRBV5-4 | TRBD1 | NA
CASSRWDSPYNQPQHF | TGTGCCAGCAGCCGATGGGACAGTCCTTACAATCAGCCCCAGCATTTT | TRBJ1-5 | TRBV5-5 | TRBD1 | NA
CSSSLGLAGRAYEQYF | TGTTCCAGCAGCTTAGGGCTAGCGGGGCGCGCCTACGAGCAGTACTTC | TRBJ2-7 | TRBV7-9 | TRBD2 | NA
CASSLGWGILTNEKLFF | TGTGCCAGCAGCTTAGGTTGGGGCATATTGACTAATGAAAAACTGTTTTTT | TRBJ1-4 | TRBV7-9 | NA | NA
CASSPPEKKNTEAFF | TGTGCCAGCTCACCACCAGAGAAAAAGAACACTGAAGCTTTCTTT | TRBJ1-1 | TRBV18 | NA | NA
CASSSDFYEQYF | TGTGCCAGCAGTTCGGACTTTTACGAGCAGTACTTC | TRBJ2-7 | TRBV13 | NA | NA
CASSPTASYNEQFF | TGTGCCAGCTCCCCGACAGCTTCCTACAATGAGCAGTTCTTC | TRBJ2-1 | TRBV18 | NA | NA
CASSLTGSYNEQFF | TGTGCCAGCAGTTTAACAGGTTCCTACAATGAGCAGTTCTTC | TRBJ2-1 | TRBV27 | NA | NA
CAISGMTGRAGETQYF | TGTGCCATCAGCGGGATGACAGGTCGGGCTGGAGAGACCCAGTACTTC | TRBJ2-5 | TRBV10-3 | NA | NA
CATSRDLSGSETDTQYF | TGTGCCACCAGCAGAGATCTGAGCGGGAGTGAAACAGATACGCAGTATTTT | TRBJ2-3 | TRBV15 | TRBD2 | NA
CASSKGQAEAFF | TGTGCCAGTAGTAAGGGACAGGCTGAAGCTTTCTTT | TRBJ1-1 | TRBV19 | TRBD1 | NA
CASSLDRAGANVLTF | TGCGCCAGCAGCCTCGACAGGGCTGGGGCCAACGTCCTGACTTTC | TRBJ2-6 | TRBV4-3 | TRBD1 | NA
CASSHRTSGGREQFF | TGTGCCAGCAGCCACAGGACTAGCGGGGGTAGAGAGCAGTTCTTC | TRBJ2-1 | TRBV7-2 | TRBD2 | NA
CASSLNRGHNEKLFF | TGTGCCAGCAGCCTAAACAGGGGGCATAATGAAAAACTGTTTTTT | TRBJ1-4 | TRBV7-6 | TRBD1 | NA
CASMGLAAEQYF | TGTGCCAGCATGGGACTAGCAGCCGAGCAGTACTTC | TRBJ2-7 | TRBV2 | TRBD2 | NA
CSARSLDTQYF | TGCAGTGCTAGATCTCTAGATACGCAGTATTTT | TRBJ2-3 | TRBV20-1 | NA | few
CASSLTTDTQYF | TGTGCCAGCAGCCTCACTACAGATACGCAGTATTTT | TRBJ2-3 | TRBV5-5 | NA | NA
CASSQEPTRDLLNNEQFF | TGTGCCAGCAGCCAAGAGCCGACCCGGGACTTACTAAACAATGAGCAGTTCTTC | TRBJ2-1 | TRBV4-2 | NA | once
CASGKLQPPGQGKGSPLHF | TGTGCTAGTGGAAAACTACAACCCCCGGGACAGGGAAAGGGTTCACCCCTCCACTTT | TRBJ1-6 | TRBV12-5 | TRBD1 | NA
CASSQGTANYGYTF | TGCGCCAGCAGCCAAGGTACAGCTAACTATGGCTACACCTTC | TRBJ1-2 | TRBV4-1 | NA | NA
CASSLAPTGPYGYTF | TGTGCCAGCAGCTTAGCCCCGACAGGGCCCTATGGCTACACCTTC | TRBJ1-2 | TRBV7-9 | TRBD1 | NA
CATSRTRQGDYGYTF | TGTGCCACCAGCAGAACCCGACAGGGGGACTATGGCTACACCTTC | TRBJ1-2 | TRBV15 | TRBD1 | NA
CASSRDRANTEAFF | TGTGCCAGTAGTCGGGACAGGGCGAACACTGAAGCTTTCTTT | TRBJ1-1 | TRBV19 | TRBD1 | NA
CATSRGDRESEKLFF | TGTGCCACCAGCAGAGGGGACAGGGAGAGTGAAAAACTGTTTTTT | TRBJ1-4 | TRBV15 | TRBD1 | NA
CASSGGPGLIYGYTF | TGTGCCAGCAGTGGAGGGCCAGGATTAATCTATGGCTACACCTTC | TRBJ1-2 | TRBV2 | NA | NA
CSVVTRGETQYF | TGCAGCGTTGTTACAAGGGGGGAGACCCAGTACTTC | TRBJ2-5 | TRBV29-1 | NA | NA
CASSVSANEKLFF | TGTGCCAGCAGCGTATCAGCTAATGAAAAACTGTTTTTT | TRBJ1-4 | TRBV9 | NA | NA
CASSKWTGGRNTIYF | TGTGCCAGCAGTAAATGGACAGGGGGAAGAAACACCATATATTTT | TRBJ1-3 | TRBV27 | TRBD1 | NA
CASSQGVAGTHTDTQYF | TGCGCCAGCAGCCAAGGGGTAGCGGGAACCCACACAGATACGCAGTATTTT | TRBJ2-3 | TRBV4-1 | TRBD2 | NA
CASSPSGPSSYNSPLHF | TGTGCCAGCAGCCCCTCAGGCCCGAGCTCCTATAATTCACCCCTCCACTTT | TRBJ1-6 | TRBV9 | NA | NA
CASSFSGASTDTQYF | TGTGCCAGCAGCTTTAGCGGAGCTAGCACAGATACGCAGTATTTT | TRBJ2-3 | TRBV7-9 | NA | NA
CASRPGQGFSEQYF | TGTGCCAGCCGGCCGGGACAGGGATTTTCCGAGCAGTACTTC | TRBJ2-7 | TRBV27 | TRBD1 | NA
CASSTGGSYNSPLHF | TGTGCCAGCTCCACAGGGGGCTCCTATAATTCACCCCTCCACTTT | TRBJ1-6 | TRBV7-9 | TRBD1 | NA
CSVSFGSGQPYEQYF | TGCAGCGTTTCTTTCGGCTCCGGACAACCCTACGAGCAGTACTTC | TRBJ2-7 | TRBV29-1 | NA | NA
CASSPLASSYEQYF | TGTGCCAGCAGCCCTTTGGCCAGCTCCTACGAGCAGTACTTC | TRBJ2-7 | TRBV7-2 | NA | NA
CASSSDGQGRDNEQFF | TGTGCCAGCAGCTCTGATGGACAGGGCAGGGACAATGAGCAGTTCTTC | TRBJ2-1 | TRBV11-3 | TRBD1 | NA
CASSPARVGTEAFF | TGTGCCAGCTCACCCGCCAGGGTGGGCACTGAAGCTTTCTTT | TRBJ1-1 | TRBV18 | NA | NA
CASSVAGAGTDTQYF | TGTGCCAGCAGCGTAGCGGGAGCGGGCACAGATACGCAGTATTTT | TRBJ2-3 | TRBV9 | NA | few
CASSVAWTSHSGANVLTF | TGTGCCAGCAGTGTGGCGTGGACTAGTCACTCTGGGGCCAACGTCCTGACTTTC | TRBJ2-6 | TRBV6-1 | TRBD2 | NA
CASSDGTSGTSSYNEQFF | TGTGCCAGCAGCGACGGGACTAGCGGTACTAGCTCCTACAATGAGCAGTTCTTC | TRBJ2-1 | TRBV4-2 | TRBD2 | NA
CASSLTRRRWEHTEAFF | TGTGCCAGCAGCTTGACCCGGCGTAGATGGGAGCACACTGAAGCTTTCTTT | TRBJ1-1 | TRBV13 | NA | NA
CASSPGQGSHQPQHF | TGTGCCAGCAGCCCAGGCCAGGGGTCCCATCAGCCCCAGCATTTT | TRBJ1-5 | TRBV7-6 | NA | NA